A selection of T cell receptor beta chains follows, all from one sample in a study of cytomegalovirus exposure and HLA in healthy donors. Only in-frame clones appear in the TCRdb table, and some are missing; sequencing was by immunoSEQ multiplex PCR. This table has roughly 140,000 clones, 70% to 85% appearing once. The sample consisted of PBMCs. These receptor sequences come from a woman in her sixties in good health and CMV-seropositive. CDR3s include the opening cysteine and the closing phenylalanine or tryptophan. Each record gives: D gene, V gene, J gene, clone size, CDR3 protein, CDR3 DNA. D genes are given only for firm matches. Part of the rows lack a size; the others show once, few, many or a class for expanded clones.

TRBD2,TRBV4-1,TRBJ2-1,NA,CASSPNPGLAGDGEQFF,TGCGCCAGCAGCCCTAACCCGGGACTAGCGGGAGATGGTGAGCAGTTCTTC
NA,TRBV9,TRBJ2-1,NA,CASSVERSEQFF,TGTGCCAGCAGCGTAGAGAGGAGTGAGCAGTTCTTC
NA,TRBV11-2,TRBJ1-4,NA,CASSLDQGSNEKLFF,TGTGCCAGCAGCTTAGATCAGGGTTCTAATGAAAAACTGTTTTTT
NA,TRBV6-5,TRBJ2-2,once,CASNEIANTGELFF,TGTGCCAGCAACGAGATCGCGAACACCGGGGAGCTGTTTTTT
NA,TRBV11-3,TRBJ1-1,NA,CASNNGITKMGTEAFF,TGTGCCAGCAACAACGGGATCACCAAAATGGGTACTGAAGCTTTCTTT
TRBD2,TRBV27,TRBJ2-2,NA,CASTPLAGLPNTGELFF,TGTGCCAGCACCCCCCTAGCGGGCCTCCCGAACACCGGGGAGCTGTTTTTT
TRBD2,TRBV28,TRBJ2-7,NA,CASSSLAGERTYEQYF,TGTGCCAGCAGTTCGTTAGCGGGAGAGAGGACCTACGAGCAGTACTTC
NA,TRBV27,TRBJ1-5,NA,CASSYSGHNQPQHF,TGTGCCAGCAGTTATTCAGGGCACAATCAGCCCCAGCATTTT
NA,TRBV11-3,TRBJ1-1,NA,CASSTFLGGENTEAFF,TGTGCCAGCAGCACCTTTTTAGGGGGGGAGAACACTGAAGCTTTCTTT
TRBD1,TRBV30,TRBJ1-1,few,CAGGGREAFF,TGTGCTGGAGGGGGCCGTGAAGCTTTCTTT
TRBD2,TRBV14,TRBJ2-5,NA,CASSPGLAVGETQYF,TGTGCCAGCAGCCCGGGACTAGCGGTGGGAGAGACCCAGTACTTC
TRBD1,TRBV2,TRBJ2-7,NA,CASSETGGAYEQYF,TGTGCCAGCAGTGAGACAGGGGGCGCCTACGAGCAGTACTTC
TRBD2,TRBV28,TRBJ2-1,once,CASSSSGNPNNEQFF,TGTGCCAGCAGTTCAAGCGGGAACCCCAACAATGAGCAGTTCTTC
TRBD2,TRBV27,TRBJ2-7,NA,CASNPGTSGSEQYF,TGTGCCAGCAACCCCGGGACTAGCGGGAGCGAGCAGTACTTC
NA,TRBV28,TRBJ2-7,NA,CASSFQGYEQYF,TGTGCCAGCAGTTTTCAGGGCTACGAGCAGTACTTC
NA,TRBV10-1,TRBJ2-5,NA,CAITSETQYF,TGCGCCATTACTTCAGAGACCCAGTACTTC
NA,TRBV4-1,TRBJ2-1,NA,CASSQYTSSASYNEQFF,TGCGCCAGCAGCCAGTACACCTCTAGCGCCTCCTACAATGAGCAGTTCTTC
NA,TRBV4-3,TRBJ2-1,NA,CASSQVSGQRFF,TGCGCCAGCAGCCAAGTGTCAGGGCAACGGTTCTTC
NA,TRBV4-1,TRBJ2-7,NA,CASSQGARAYEQYF,TGCGCCAGCAGCCAAGGGGCACGCGCCTACGAGCAGTACTTC
TRBD1,TRBV7-3,TRBJ1-1,NA,CASSLGTGNTEAFF,TGTGCCAGCAGCCTCGGGACAGGGAACACTGAAGCTTTCTTT
TRBD1,TRBV4-3,TRBJ1-4,NA,CASSQFLDRESATNEKLFF,TGCGCCAGCAGCCAATTCTTAGACAGGGAAAGTGCAACTAATGAAAAACTGTTTTTT
TRBD2,TRBV19,TRBJ2-7,NA,CASRGTSGRAPTDEQYF,TGTGCCAGTAGGGGGACTAGCGGGAGGGCCCCGACTGATGAGCAGTACTTC
NA,TRBV27,TRBJ2-7,NA,CASSLSSSSYEQYF,TGTGCCAGCAGTTTATCTAGCTCCTCCTACGAGCAGTACTTC
NA,TRBV28,TRBJ2-5,NA,CASSLPTGRETQYF,TGTGCCAGCAGTCTACCGACAGGCAGGGAGACCCAGTACTTC
TRBD1,TRBV28,TRBJ2-2,NA,CASSLRGRRAGELFF,TGTGCCAGCAGTCTCAGGGGGCGTAGGGCCGGGGAGCTGTTTTTT
TRBD1,TRBV28,TRBJ2-7,NA,CASSLLRLSDRPFEQYF,TGTGCCAGCAGTTTATTACGTTTGTCGGACAGGCCATTCGAGCAGTACTTC
TRBD2,TRBV30,TRBJ2-1,NA,CAWSGLSGRDNEQFF,TGTGCCTGGAGTGGGCTTAGCGGGAGGGACAATGAGCAGTTCTTC
TRBD1,TRBV5-1,TRBJ2-7,NA,CASSLDTGTVSYEQYF,TGCGCCAGCAGCTTGGATACCGGGACAGTCTCCTACGAGCAGTACTTC
NA,TRBV7-9,TRBJ2-7,NA,CASSLEPSSYEQYF,TGTGCCAGCAGCTTAGAGCCTAGCTCCTACGAGCAGTACTTC
NA,TRBV28,TRBJ1-1,NA,CASSIGPSSAFF,TGTGCCAGCAGTATTGGGCCCTCCTCGGCTTTCTTT
TRBD1,TRBV29-1,TRBJ1-3,once,CGVDQGAGNTIYF,TGCGGCGTTGACCAGGGGGCTGGAAACACCATATATTTT
NA,TRBV7-9,TRBJ2-6,NA,CASSLGTGSGANVLTF,TGTGCCAGCAGCTTGGGCACCGGCTCTGGGGCCAACGTCCTGACTTTC
TRBD2,TRBV6-1,TRBJ2-7,NA,CASSPTSGPYEQYF,TGTGCCAGCAGCCCGACTAGCGGCCCCTACGAGCAGTACTTC
NA,TRBV7-2,TRBJ1-2,NA,CASSLAYQTDVRRYTF,TGTGCCAGCAGCTTAGCTTACCAGACAGACGTCAGGCGCTACACCTTC
NA,TRBV7-2,TRBJ2-1,few,CASSLVGTPTYNEQFF,TGTGCCAGCAGCTTAGTAGGGACACCAACTTACAATGAGCAGTTCTTC
NA,TRBV7-6,TRBJ1-1,NA,CASSPEGGSRNTEAFF,TGTGCCAGCAGCCCCGAGGGGGGGTCACGGAACACTGAAGCTTTCTTT